The 28 T cell receptor beta chains in this list originate from one sample, sequenced in a study of T-cell reconstitution after alpha-beta-depleted transplantation in children. Unique molecular identifiers tagged the TCRbeta library. In TCRdb, the PCR reads were re-called with MiXCR into one record per CDR3 protein. This table holds approximately 98,000 distinct CDR3 sequences, 6.4% found once. Sequences were derived from PBMCs, mostly from graft donor cells, sampled 360 days after TCRalphabeta/CD19-depleted stem cell transplant. The receptors here all came from a male patient under 10 years old who had a stem cell transplant for acute lymphoblastic leukemia, so the T cells may come from the graft donor.

The DNA of the CDR3 is TGTGCCAGCAGCCCAACGCGGGGGTCCTACAATGAGCAGTTCTTC. Translated, it gives CASSPTRGSYNEQFF. J is TRBJ2-1 and V is TRBV7-2, with TRBD2 identical over 7 bases. The junction had 5 bases not matched to a gene; V was cut back by 5 bases and J by 1 base. Per the germline V gene, CDR1 is SGHTA and CDR2 is FQGNSA. The CDR3 totals 15 residues. The full variable domain, its missing parts supplied by reference TRBV7-2 and TRBJ2-1, is GAGVSQSPSNKVTEKGKDVELRCDPISGHTALYWYRQSLGQGLEFLIYFQGNSAPDKSGLPSDRFSAERTGGSVSTLTIQRTQQEDSAVYLCASSPTRGSYNEQFFGPGTRLTVL.

In this sample, this clonotype turned up many times. This chain uses TRBV9 with TRBJ2-5; D may be TRBD2 (5 bases). From germline, CDR1 is SGDLS and CDR2 YYNGEE. This CDR3 comprises 15 residues. V dropped 0 bases and J dropped 0 bases, with 9 bases sitting between them. CDR3: CASSVGVAYQETQYF. Here the CDR3 DNA reads TGTGCCAGCAGCGTAGGGGTAGCGTACCAAGAGACCCAGTACTTC.

In its sample, this clonotype was seen a few times. This chain connects TRBV6-2 or TRBV6-3 to TRBJ2-2; 8 nucleotides line up with TRBD1. Germline V gene lookup returns CDR1 MNHEY and CDR2 SVGEGT. The CDR3 has 20 amino acids. The J segment lost 4 bases and the V segment lost 2 bases, leaving 18 bases of the junction unmatched. Here the CDR3 reads CASSYPGDRGLVMVTGELFF. In DNA, the CDR3 is TGTGCCAGCAGTTACCCGGGCGACAGGGGATTAGTTATGGTCACCGGGGAGCTGTTTTTT.

This clonotype was seen repeatedly, ten times or more. The CDR3 spells CASSTGVPDTQYF. The CDR3 DNA reads as TGTGCCAGCAGCACGGGGGTCCCAGATACGCAGTATTTT. The chain recombines TRBV7-8 with TRBJ2-3; D may be TRBD2 (6 bases). From germline, CDR1 is SGHVS and CDR2 FQNEAQ. V lost 5 bases and J 4 bases, leaving 10 bases between the germline ends. The CDR3 runs 13 residues. Filled out from reference TRBV7-8 and TRBJ2-3, the complete variable domain reads GAGVSQSPRYKVAKRGQDVALRCDPISGHVSLFWYQQALGQGPEFLTYFQNEAQLDKSGLPSDRFFAERPEGSVSTLKIQRTQQEDSAVYLCASSTGVPDTQYFGPGTRLTVL.

The chain employs TRBV7-9 and TRBJ2-5; 10 bases line up with TRBD1. This CDR3 comprises 15 residues. CDR1 and CDR2 (germline): SEHNR, FQNEAQ (reference sequence). After removal of 10 bases from V and 4 bases from J, the junction contained 12 bases not matched to a gene. CDR3 loop: CAIREGQGVRETQYF. Written as DNA, the CDR3 is TGTGCCATACGCGAAGGACAGGGGGTGAGAGAGACCCAGTACTTC. Variable domain in full (rest from reference TRBV7-9 and TRBJ2-5): DTGVSQNPRHKITKRGQNVTFRCDPISEHNRLYWYRQTLGQGPEFLTYFQNEAQLEKSRLLSDRFSAERPKGSFSTLEIQRTEQGDSAMYLCAIREGQGVRETQYFGPGTRLLVL.

This clonotype has only a few counts. The chain links TRBV12-3 or TRBV12-4 to TRBJ2-3, with TRBD2 matching 9 bases. V trimming: 4 bases; J trimming: 2 bases; junction bases outside the gene matches: 13. CDR3 size: 18 residues. The CDR3 spells CASSSLLLAGVSTDTQYF. CDR3 nucleotides: TGTGCCAGCAGTTCCCTCCTATTAGCGGGAGTTTCCACAGATACGCAGTATTTT.

This clonotype has more than one count but fewer than ten. This sequence joins TRBV20-1 and TRBJ2-7; a weak D match, TRBD2 (5 bases). The CDR3 sequence is 14 residues long. Trimming took 2 bases from V and 6 from J, leaving 17 bases between them. Per germline, CDR1 DFQATT and CDR2 SNEGSKA (reference sequence). In nucleotides, the CDR3 is TGCAGTGCTAGAAAGAGGGCTCAACGGGGCGAGCAGTACTTC. This sequence encodes CSARKRAQRGEQYF.

This clonotype was recorded at least ten times. The rearrangement uses TRBV4-3 and TRBJ2-7; no firm D call. The CDR3 contains 13 residues. Germline V gene sequence: CDR1 LGHNA, CDR2 YSLEER. V lost 0 bases and J lost 2, with 5 bases in between. The CDR3 DNA sequence: TGCGCCAGCAGCCAAGATCTACCCTACGAGCAGTACTTC. Translated: CASSQDLPYEQYF.

This clonotype was detected many times. The genes are TRBV6-2 or TRBV6-3 and TRBJ2-1; weak D call: TRBD2 (5 bases). Germline assignment: CDR1 MNHEY and CDR2 SVGEGT. V was shortened by 2 bases and J by 2 bases, with 16 bases between the two germline ends. CDR3 length: 17 residues. This CDR3 is CASSYGLAGDPYNEQFF. The CDR3 DNA reads TGTGCCAGCAGTTACGGTCTGGCGGGTGACCCCTACAATGAGCAGTTCTTC.

At least ten counts were recorded for this clonotype. This chain connects TRBV3-1 to TRBJ1-2; the D gene is possibly TRBD1 (5 bases). The germline V gene encodes CDR1 LGHDT and CDR2 YNNKEL (reference sequence). There are 15 residues in the CDR3. Trimming removed 1 base at V and 6 bases at J, with 15 bases between. The CDR3 DNA reads TGTGCCAGCAGCCAAGCGCAGGGAGGGTGGGATGGCTACACCTTC. Its protein product is CASSQAQGGWDGYTF.

This clonotype was observed many times. The CDR3 coding sequence is TGCGCCAGCAGCCAAGAGGGGACAGGGAACTATGGCTACACCTTC. This encodes CASSQEGTGNYGYTF. The chain combines TRBV4-3 with TRBJ1-2; 9 bases map to TRBD1. V lost 0 bases to trimming and J lost 2 bases; unmatched junction nucleotides: 1. The germline CDR1 and CDR2 sequences are LGHNA and YSLEER. The CDR3 totals 15 residues.

This clonotype was detected a few times. The V and J genes are TRBV6-5 and TRBJ1-6, with no clear D. Trimming left V 0 bases short and J 1 base short, with 7 bases between. Germline CDR1 and CDR2: MNHEY and SVGAGI. This CDR3 comprises 16 residues. The CDR3 sequence is CASSYSRGSYNSPLHF. CDR3 coding DNA: TGTGCCAGCAGTTACTCTCGAGGATCCTATAATTCACCCCTCCACTTT.

This clonotype was counted at least ten times. The J gene is TRBJ2-3, the V gene TRBV7-2, with TRBD2 matching 9 bases. Trimming cost V 5 bases and J 4 bases; bases outside gene matches: 10. CDR3 length: 16 residues. Germline assignment: CDR1 SGHTA and CDR2 FQGNSA. CDR3 DNA: TGTGCCAGCAGCCCCATCATGGCGGGGGGGCCAGATACGCAGTATTTT. Its translation is CASSPIMAGGPDTQYF.

The chain employs TRBV2 and TRBJ1-2; D call uncertain. In germline, CDR1 is SNHLY, CDR2 FYNNEI. CDR3 length: 11 amino acids. V was trimmed by 8 bases and J by 0 bases, leaving 4 bases between them. The CDR3 here is CASLANYGYTF. The CDR3 bases are TGTGCCAGCCTCGCTAACTATGGCTACACCTTC. Combining the CDR3 with reference TRBV2 and TRBJ1-2 gives the whole variable domain EPEVTQTPSHQVTQMGQEVILRCVPISNHLYFYWYRQILGQKVEFLVSFYNNEISEKSEIFDDQFSVERPDGSNFTLKIRSTKLEDSAMYFCASLANYGYTFGSGTRLTVV.

Points on this clonotype: A much larger clone lies a single base off, so this may be a read error. The V call is TRBV29-1, the J call TRBJ2-5; weak D call: TRBD1 (5 bases). Germline CDR1 reads SQVTM; CDR2 reads ANQGSEA. The V end was cut by 1 base, the J end by 9 bases, with 18 bases between. This CDR3 region has 14 residues. CDR3 bases: TGCAGCGTTGAAGCATGGAGAACGGCCAGGGCCCAGTACTTC. This translates into CSVEAWRTARAQYF. The complete variable domain, with remaining parts taken from reference TRBV29-1 and TRBJ2-5, reads SAVISQKPSRDICQRGTSLTIQCQVDSQVTMMFWYRQQPGQSLTLIATANQGSEATYESGFVIDKFPISRPNLTFSTLTVSNMSPEDSSIYLCSVEAWRTARAQYFGPGTRLLVL.

This clonotype showed up many times. The rearrangement uses TRBV7-2 and TRBJ2-7; D is possibly TRBD1 (6 bases). The V end lost 1 base, the J end lost 3 bases, and 13 bases lay between the germline ends. The CDR3 runs 15 residues. CDR1 and CDR2 from the germline V gene are SGHTA and FQGNSA. CDR3: CASSLGRDIYYEQYF. In DNA form, the CDR3 reads TGTGCCAGCAGCTTAGGCCGGGACATATACTACGAGCAGTACTTC.

This clonotype turned up a few times. The chain combines TRBV6-2 or TRBV6-3 with TRBJ1-4; weak D call: TRBD1 (6 bases). This CDR3 contains 13 residues. Germline lookup yields CDR1 MNHEY and CDR2 SVGEGT. The ends were cut back, 0 bases at V and 10 bases at J, with 9 bases in the middle. CDR3 sequence reads: CASSYSGQGKLFF. In DNA, the CDR3 is TGTGCCAGCAGTTACTCGGGACAAGGAAAACTGTTTTTT.

This clonotype was observed at least ten times. The V gene is TRBV7-9, the J gene TRBJ2-7; 11 bases map to TRBD1. The CDR3 runs to 16 residues. Germline CDR1 reads SEHNR; CDR2 reads FQNEAQ (reference sequence). After removal of 3 bases from V and 5 bases from J, the junction contained 9 bases not matched to a gene. CDR3: CASSLGRDRGFDEQYF. CDR3 DNA sequence: TGTGCCAGCAGCTTGGGACGGGACAGGGGGTTCGACGAGCAGTACTTC.

The gene calls are TRBV7-2 and TRBJ2-5, with 15 bases fitting TRBD2. CDR3 size: 17 residues. V lost 4 bases to trimming and J lost 2 bases; unmatched junction nucleotides: 5. Germline V gene lookup returns CDR1 SGHTA and CDR2 FQGNSA. CDR3 loop: CASSSRTSGRVQETQYF. For the CDR3, the DNA is TGTGCCAGCAGCTCTAGGACTAGCGGGAGGGTACAAGAGACCCAGTACTTC.

This clonotype was counted between two and nine times. V is TRBV12-3 or TRBV12-4 and J is TRBJ2-6, with a tentative D call TRBD1 (6 bases). V lost 3 bases, J lost 2 bases, and 17 bases lay in between. The CDR3 covers 18 residues. The CDR3: CASSFPRDTKTGANVLTF. CDR3 coding DNA: TGTGCCAGCAGTTTCCCCCGGGACACCAAAACTGGGGCCAACGTCCTGACTTTC.

This chain links TRBV11-2 with TRBJ2-5; 12 nucleotides line up with TRBD2. V lost 1 base, J lost 5 bases, and 5 bases stayed unmatched. Germline V gives CDR1 SGHAT, CDR2 FQNNGV. This CDR3 comprises 16 residues. Here the CDR3 reads CASSLGYLAGGETQYF. Written as DNA, the CDR3 is TGTGCCAGCAGCTTAGGTTACCTAGCGGGAGGGGAGACCCAGTACTTC.

The chain couples TRBV3-1 to TRBJ2-2; 12 nucleotides align to TRBD1. In germline, CDR1 is LGHDT, CDR2 YNNKEL (reference sequence). This CDR3 spans 18 amino acids. V shed 11 bases and J 4 bases; nucleotides not matched to a gene: 17. CDR3 sequence: CAFSGGTGGQFSTGELFF. The CDR3, as DNA: TGTGCCTTCAGTGGGGGGACAGGGGGCCAGTTCAGCACCGGGGAGCTGTTTTTT.

This rearrangement joins TRBV20-1 to TRBJ2-7; D may be TRBD2 (7 bases). Between the trimmed V and J ends, which lost 6 bases and 2 bases, there was a span of 20 bases. Germline CDR1 is DFQATT and CDR2 is SNEGSKA (reference sequence). The CDR3 totals 15 residues. CDR3 residues: CSAPGGPYDPYEQYF. The CDR3 DNA is TGCAGTGCCCCGGGGGGCCCCTATGACCCCTACGAGCAGTACTTC.

This clonotype was seen many times. V and J are TRBV28 and TRBJ2-5, with 7 positions matching TRBD1. Germline-derived CDR1 and CDR2 are MDHEN and SYDVKM. With V trimmed by 6 bases and J by 4 bases, 11 bases remained unmatched. This CDR3 is 15 amino acids long. The DNA for the CDR3 is TGTGCCAGCAGCCGCGACAGGGTCGTGGCAGAGACCCAGTACTTC. Translated: CASSRDRVVAETQYF.

The J gene is TRBJ1-5, the V gene TRBV24-1; tentative D call: TRBD1 (5 bases). Germline V gene lookup returns CDR1 KGHDR and CDR2 SFDVKD. Deletions cut 3 bases from V and 13 bases from J, with 18 bases between. The CDR3 is 14 amino acids. DNA for the CDR3: TGTGCCACCAGTGATCCCGACCAGGGCCAAGGACAGCATTTT. It encodes CATSDPDQGQGQHF.

V and J are TRBV13 and TRBJ2-5, with 7 bases that match TRBD2. Looked up from germline, CDR1 is PRHDT and CDR2 is FYEKMQ (reference sequence). Germline trimming cut 6 bases from V and 3 bases from J; bases unmatched to any gene: 7. CDR3 length equals 14 residues. CDR3 protein: CASRISGTKETQYF. In nucleotides, the CDR3 is TGTGCCAGCAGAATCTCCGGGACTAAAGAGACCCAGTACTTC.

The chain employs TRBV7-2 and TRBJ2-1, with D unclear. The V gene lost 4 bases and the J gene lost 0 bases, with 13 bases spanning the gap. There are 16 residues in the CDR3. Germline CDR1 SGHTA, CDR2 FQGNSA. The CDR3 loop reads CASSSPGPYSYNEQFF. Here the CDR3 DNA reads TGTGCCAGCAGCTCCCCGGGTCCTTACTCCTACAATGAGCAGTTCTTC.

This clonotype was seen a handful of times. V is TRBV13 and J is TRBJ2-1, with D uncertain. V dropped 5 bases and J dropped 8 bases, with 10 bases sitting between them. The CDR3 covers 12 residues. Looked up from germline, CDR1 is PRHDT and CDR2 is FYEKMQ (reference sequence). CDR3 coding DNA: TGTGCCAGCAGCCTTCTAGTGGATGAGCAGTTCTTC. Encoded protein: CASSLLVDEQFF.